This TCR beta chain was recorded in a study of blood T cell repertoires in COVID-19. Study background: The origin of the acute and convalescent COVID-19 samples was the United States, Italy and Spain. The analysed material was cDNA or gDNA that came from T cells, B-cell-depleted T cells, or PBMCs.

Original processing methods: It was from reference gene primer amplification that nucleated cell counts were estimated. Libraries were prepared by immunoSEQ multiplex PCR; TCRdb keeps only in-frame clonotypes and omits some of them. For V, J and clone size, that table is used; D and trimming come from the DNA. The sample records roughly 120,000 clones, about 70% being singletons. This CDR3 is 16 amino acids long. Trimming removed 3 bases from V and 6 bases from J; junction bases left unmatched: 12. Per the germline V gene, CDR1 is SGHDT and CDR2 is YYEEEE. The clonotype originates from a woman aged 55-69 years with acute or convalescent COVID-19. Sequencing used peripheral blood. The genes are TRBV5-6 and TRBJ1-2, with TRBD1 matching over 9 bases. CDR3 DNA: TGTGCCAGCAGCTACCGCGACTGGACAGGGGTGGATGGCTACACCTTC. This gives the protein CASSYRDWTGVDGYTF. Complete variable domain (other parts from reference TRBV5-6 and TRBJ1-2): DAGVTQSPTHLIKTRGQQVTLRCSPKSGHDTVSWYQQALGQGPQFIFQYYEEEERQRGNFPDRFSGHQFPNYSSELNVNALLLGDSALYLCASSYRDWTGVDGYTFGSGTRLTVV.